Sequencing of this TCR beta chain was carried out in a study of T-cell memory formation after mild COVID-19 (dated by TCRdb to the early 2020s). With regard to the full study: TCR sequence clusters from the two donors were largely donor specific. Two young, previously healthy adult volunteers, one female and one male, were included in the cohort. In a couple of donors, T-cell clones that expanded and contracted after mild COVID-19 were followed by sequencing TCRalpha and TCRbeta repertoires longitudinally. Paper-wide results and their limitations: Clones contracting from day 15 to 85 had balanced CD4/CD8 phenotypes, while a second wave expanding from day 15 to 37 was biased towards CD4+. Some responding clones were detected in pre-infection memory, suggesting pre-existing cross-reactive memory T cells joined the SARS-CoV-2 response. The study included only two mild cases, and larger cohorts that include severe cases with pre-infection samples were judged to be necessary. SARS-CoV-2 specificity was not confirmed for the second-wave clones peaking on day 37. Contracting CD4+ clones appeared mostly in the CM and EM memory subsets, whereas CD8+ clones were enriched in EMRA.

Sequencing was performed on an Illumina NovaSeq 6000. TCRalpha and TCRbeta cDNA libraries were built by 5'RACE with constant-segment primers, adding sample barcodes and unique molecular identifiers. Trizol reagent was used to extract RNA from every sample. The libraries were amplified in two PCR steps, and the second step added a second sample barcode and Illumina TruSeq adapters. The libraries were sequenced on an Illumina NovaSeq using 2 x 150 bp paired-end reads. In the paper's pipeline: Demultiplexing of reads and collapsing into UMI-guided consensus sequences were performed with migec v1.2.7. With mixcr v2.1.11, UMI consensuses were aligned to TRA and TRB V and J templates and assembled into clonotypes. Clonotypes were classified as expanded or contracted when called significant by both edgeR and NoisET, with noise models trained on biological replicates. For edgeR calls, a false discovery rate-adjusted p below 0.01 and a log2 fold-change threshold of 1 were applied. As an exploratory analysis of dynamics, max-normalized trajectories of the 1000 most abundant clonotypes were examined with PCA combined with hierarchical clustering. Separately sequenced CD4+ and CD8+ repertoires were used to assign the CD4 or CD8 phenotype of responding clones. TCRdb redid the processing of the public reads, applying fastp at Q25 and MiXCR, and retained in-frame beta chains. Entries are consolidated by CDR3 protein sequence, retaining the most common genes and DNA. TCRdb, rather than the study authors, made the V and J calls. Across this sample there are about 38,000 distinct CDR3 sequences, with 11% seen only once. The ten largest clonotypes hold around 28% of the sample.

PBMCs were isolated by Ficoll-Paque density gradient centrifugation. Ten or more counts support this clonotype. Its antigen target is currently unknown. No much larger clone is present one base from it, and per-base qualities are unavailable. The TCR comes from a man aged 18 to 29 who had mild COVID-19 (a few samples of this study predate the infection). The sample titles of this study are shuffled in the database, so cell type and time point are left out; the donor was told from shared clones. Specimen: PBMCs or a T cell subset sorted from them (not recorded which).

This receptor carries the CDR3 CASSPGDRGKRTDTQYF. The bases read TGTGCCAGCAGCCCGGGGGACAGGGGTAAACGCACAGATACGCAGTATTTT. The V gene is TRBV4-2 and the J gene is TRBJ2-3; 10 bases in between match TRBD1. V lost 4 bases and J lost 1 base, and the count of bases not matched to a germline gene is 8. CDR3 length: 17 amino acids, cysteine to phenylalanine. Just the 51-base CDR3 DNA is kept, in frame starting at base 1. Looking up the germline V gene yields CDR1 LGHNA and CDR2 YNFKEQ.